These T cell receptor beta chains were read from a single sample in a study of blood T cell repertoires in COVID-19. Assay: immunoSEQ multiplex PCR; the TCRdb copy retains only in-frame clones and omits some. The sample consists of 350,000 or so clones, more than 70% of them appearing once. Sequenced: peripheral blood. Receptors were obtained from a woman aged 25 to 45 with COVID-19, enrolled during active disease. CDR3s include the opening cysteine and the closing phenylalanine or tryptophan. Each record gives: CDR3 DNA, CDR3 protein, D gene, J gene, V gene, clone size. D genes are given only for firm matches. Expanded clones get a size class; other rows say once, few or many, or leave the size out.

DNA: TGTGCCAGCAGCCAGGCTCTAGCGGGGGCCTACAATGAGCAGTTCTTC
CDR3: CASSQALAGAYNEQFF
D: TRBD2
J: TRBJ2-1
V: TRBV4-2
size: -

DNA: TGTGCCAGCAGCACGGTCACAGGGTTTGGCTACACCTTC
CDR3: CASSTVTGFGYTF
D: -
J: TRBJ1-2
V: TRBV5-6
size: -

DNA: TGTGCCAGCAGCTTAGAGCCCGGGTACCCTATGAATGAGCAGTTCTTC
CDR3: CASSLEPGYPMNEQFF
D: -
J: TRBJ2-1
V: TRBV7-2
size: -

DNA: TGTGCCAGCAAGGTGGGGACAGGGAGTCAGTACTTC
CDR3: CASKVGTGSQYF
D: TRBD1
J: TRBJ2-7
V: TRBV2
size: -

DNA: TGCAGTGCTAGAGGTTCCGGCGAGCAGTACTTC
CDR3: CSARGSGEQYF
D: -
J: TRBJ2-7
V: TRBV20-1
size: once

DNA: TGTGCCAGTAGACGACAGGGCACTGAAGCTTTCTTT
CDR3: CASRRQGTEAFF
D: TRBD1
J: TRBJ1-1
V: TRBV19
size: -

DNA: TGTGCCAGCAGCCCACAGCTCACCGGGGAGCTGTTTTTT
CDR3: CASSPQLTGELFF
D: -
J: TRBJ2-2
V: TRBV5-5
size: once

DNA: TGTGCCAGTAGTGAAGGAGGGACAGGGCTAGAGACCCAGTACTTC
CDR3: CASSEGGTGLETQYF
D: TRBD1
J: TRBJ2-5
V: TRBV19
size: -

DNA: TGCGCCAGCAGCACACGGACAGGGACGAATTCACCCCTCCACTTT
CDR3: CASSTRTGTNSPLHF
D: TRBD1
J: TRBJ1-6
V: TRBV5-1
size: -

DNA: TGTGCCTGGAGATTCCGGGGGGAAAAACTGTTTTTT
CDR3: CAWRFRGEKLFF
D: -
J: TRBJ1-4
V: TRBV30
size: -

DNA: TGTGCCAGCAGCCATATACGGGGGGGCTTAGATGAGCAGTTCTTC
CDR3: CASSHIRGGLDEQFF
D: TRBD2
J: TRBJ2-1
V: TRBV14
size: -

DNA: TGTGCCAGCTCACGCTCGGTCGCGACAGCTGGCTACACCTTC
CDR3: CASSRSVATAGYTF
D: -
J: TRBJ1-2
V: TRBV18
size: -

DNA: TGTGCCAGCTCACAAGGACAAAATGAAAAACTGTTTTTT
CDR3: CASSQGQNEKLFF
D: -
J: TRBJ1-4
V: TRBV18
size: -

DNA: TGTGCCAGCAGCTCTAGCGGGGGGGCCTACGAGCAGTACTTC
CDR3: CASSSSGGAYEQYF
D: TRBD2
J: TRBJ2-7
V: TRBV9
size: -

DNA: TGTGCCAGCAGCTTTATGACAGGGGGTGCCCAACGGCAGTACTTC
CDR3: CASSFMTGGAQRQYF
D: TRBD1
J: TRBJ2-7
V: TRBV5-4
size: -

DNA: TGTGCCAGCTCACCGAACAGGGAACATGGCTACACCTTC
CDR3: CASSPNREHGYTF
D: -
J: TRBJ1-2
V: TRBV18
size: -

DNA: TGTGCCAGCAGTTTAAGAAGCGCCGGGGAGCTGTTTTTT
CDR3: CASSLRSAGELFF
D: -
J: TRBJ2-2
V: TRBV12-3/TRBV12-4
size: -

DNA: TGTGCCAGCAGCCAATACGGGGGGGAAACTGAAGCTTTCTTT
CDR3: CASSQYGGETEAFF
D: -
J: TRBJ1-1
V: TRBV16
size: -

DNA: TGTGCCAGTAATAGGAGGACTACCCAAAGGGAAAAACTGTTTTTT
CDR3: CASNRRTTQREKLFF
D: -
J: TRBJ1-4
V: TRBV19
size: -

DNA: TGTGCCGCCCGGGACATGATCCCCGGTAGGTTTGGCTACACCTTC
CDR3: CAARDMIPGRFGYTF
D: -
J: TRBJ1-2
V: TRBV6-6
size: -

DNA: TGTGCCAGCAGCCCCGGGGATCTGGGGAATTCACCCCTCCACTTT
CDR3: CASSPGDLGNSPLHF
D: -
J: TRBJ1-6
V: TRBV14
size: -

DNA: TGTGCCAGCAGTAGGGGGCATAATTCACCCCTCCACTTT
CDR3: CASSRGHNSPLHF
D: TRBD1
J: TRBJ1-6
V: TRBV6-5
size: -